This record concerns one T cell receptor (beta chain) sequence. The antigen remains undetermined. The data are from a study of CXCR3-negative and CXCR3-positive naive CD8 T cells. The CDR3 length is 14 residues. Per germline, CDR1 SSHAT and CDR2 FNYEAQ (reference sequence). 5' RACE with UMI labels generated the TRB cDNA libraries. TCRdb reprocessed the 5' RACE reads and keeps a single row for each CDR3 protein, giving no DNA. The sample yields 100,000 to 150,000 distinct CDR3 sequences, of which the top ten take up 0.29%. Study-wide results and limits: Memory cells diverged, while naive CXCR3-positive and CXCR3-negative cells had similar TRBV-TRBJ usage. Comparably high diversity marked both naive subsets, whereas memory CD8+ cells had much lower diversity.

Sequenced: naive CXCR3- CD8+ T cells from blood. Indicated subset: CD45RO-CCR7+CD27+CD95- naive CD8+ T cells lacking CXCR3 (TNR3-). The clonotype originates from a human donor in good health. Some clones in this sample may be carry-over from other donors' samples. The chain combines TRBV7-7 with TRBJ2-5. The CDR3 sequence is CASSIGPYQETQYF.